What follows is one TCR beta chain and its context. Its target is not known. Authors' methods: Junction-only sequences without quality scores came from ImmunoSEQ, so filtering differed. Some clones are missing from TCRdb's copy, which holds only in-frame ones; the method was immunoSEQ multiplex PCR. D and trimming come from the DNA, and the V and J calls and clone size come from that table. The sample has approximately 480,000 clones; almost 80% are singletons. The data were obtained in a study of shared clonotypes between healthy human individuals. Overall study: A couple of women and three men aged 18 to 49 served as donors. Findings and limits, study-wide: Few donors limited the genetic and exposure-history diversity represented.

CDR3 length equals 13 residues. Germline CDR1 reads SGHTA; CDR2 reads FQGNSA. Trimming shortened V by 1 base and J by 7 bases, and 8 bases separated the two germline ends. The sequence came from a middle-aged woman in good health. Some clones in this sample may be carry-over from other donors' samples. The chain combines TRBV7-2 with TRBJ2-1; D possibly matches TRBD1 or TRBD2 (5 bases each). The sample comprised PBMCs. This CDR3 is CASSLGWGNEQFF. Here the CDR3 DNA reads TGTGCCAGCAGCTTAGGTTGGGGGAATGAGCAGTTCTTC.